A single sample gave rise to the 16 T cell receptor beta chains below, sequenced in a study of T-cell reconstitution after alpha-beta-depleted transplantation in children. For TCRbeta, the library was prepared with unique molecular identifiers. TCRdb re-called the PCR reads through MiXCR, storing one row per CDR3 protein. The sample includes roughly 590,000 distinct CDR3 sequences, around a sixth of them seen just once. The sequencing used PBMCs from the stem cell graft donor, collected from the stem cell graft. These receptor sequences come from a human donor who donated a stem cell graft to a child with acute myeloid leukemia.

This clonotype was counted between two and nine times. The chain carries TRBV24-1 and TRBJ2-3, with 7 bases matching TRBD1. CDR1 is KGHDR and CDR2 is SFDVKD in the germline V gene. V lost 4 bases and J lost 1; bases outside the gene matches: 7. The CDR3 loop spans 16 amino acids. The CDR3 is CATSDPNRGGTDTQYF. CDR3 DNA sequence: TGTGCCACCAGTGACCCTAACAGGGGAGGCACAGATACGCAGTATTTT.

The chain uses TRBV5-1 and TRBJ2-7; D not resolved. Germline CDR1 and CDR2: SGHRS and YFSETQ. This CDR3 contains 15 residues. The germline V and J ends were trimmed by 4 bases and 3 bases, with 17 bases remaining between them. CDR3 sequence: CASSLYPDVVYEQYV. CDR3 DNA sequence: TGCGCCAGCAGCCTCTACCCCGACGTAGTCTACGAGCAGTACGTC.

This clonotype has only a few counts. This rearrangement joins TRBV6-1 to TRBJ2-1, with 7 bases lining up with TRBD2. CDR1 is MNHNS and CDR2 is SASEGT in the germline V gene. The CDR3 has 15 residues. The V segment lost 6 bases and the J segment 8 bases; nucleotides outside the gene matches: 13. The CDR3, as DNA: TGTGCCAGCAGCCCGACTAGCTCGCAGACCCATGAGCAGTTCTTC. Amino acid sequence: CASSPTSSQTHEQFF.

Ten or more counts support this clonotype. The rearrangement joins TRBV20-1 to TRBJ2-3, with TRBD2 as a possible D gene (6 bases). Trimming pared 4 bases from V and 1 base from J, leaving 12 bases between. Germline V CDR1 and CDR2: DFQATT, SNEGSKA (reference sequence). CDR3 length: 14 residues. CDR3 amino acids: CSAKSGLGTDTQYF. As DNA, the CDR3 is TGCAGTGCTAAGTCGGGACTGGGCACAGATACGCAGTATTTT.

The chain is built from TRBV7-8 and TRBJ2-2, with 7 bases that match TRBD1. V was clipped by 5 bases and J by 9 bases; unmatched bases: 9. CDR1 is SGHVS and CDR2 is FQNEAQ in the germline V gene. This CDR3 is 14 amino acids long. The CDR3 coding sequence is TGTGCCAGCAGCATGAACAGGGGATGGAGGGAGCTGTTTTTT. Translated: CASSMNRGWRELFF.

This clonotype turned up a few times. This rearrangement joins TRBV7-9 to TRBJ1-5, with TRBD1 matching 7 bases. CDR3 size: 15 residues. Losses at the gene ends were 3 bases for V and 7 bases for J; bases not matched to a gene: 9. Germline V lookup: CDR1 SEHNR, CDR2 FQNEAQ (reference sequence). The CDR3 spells CASSLAGGGGQPQHF. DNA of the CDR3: TGTGCCAGCAGCTTGGCAGGGGGAGGCGGGCAGCCCCAGCATTTT.

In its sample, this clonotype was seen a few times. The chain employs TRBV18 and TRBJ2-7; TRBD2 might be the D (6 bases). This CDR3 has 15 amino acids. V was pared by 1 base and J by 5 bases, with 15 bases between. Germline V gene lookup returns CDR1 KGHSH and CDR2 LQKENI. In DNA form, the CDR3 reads TGTGCCAGCTCACCACTAAGGAGGGCCTCGGACGAGCAGTACTTC. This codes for CASSPLRRASDEQYF.

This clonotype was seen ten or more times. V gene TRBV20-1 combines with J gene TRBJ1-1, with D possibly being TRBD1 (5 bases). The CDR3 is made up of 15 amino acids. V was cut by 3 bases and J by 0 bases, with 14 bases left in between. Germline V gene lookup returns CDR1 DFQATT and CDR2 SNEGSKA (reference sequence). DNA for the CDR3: TGCAGTGCTAGCCGGGGCAGCCACATGAACACTGAAGCTTTCTTT. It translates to CSASRGSHMNTEAFF.

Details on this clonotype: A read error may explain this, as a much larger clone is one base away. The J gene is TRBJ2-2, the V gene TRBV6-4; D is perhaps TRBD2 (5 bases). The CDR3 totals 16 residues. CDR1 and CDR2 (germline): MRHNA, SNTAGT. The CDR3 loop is CASTPTWTANTGEPFF. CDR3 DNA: TGTGCCAGCACCCCGACTTGGACGGCGAACACCGGGGAGCCGTTTTTT.

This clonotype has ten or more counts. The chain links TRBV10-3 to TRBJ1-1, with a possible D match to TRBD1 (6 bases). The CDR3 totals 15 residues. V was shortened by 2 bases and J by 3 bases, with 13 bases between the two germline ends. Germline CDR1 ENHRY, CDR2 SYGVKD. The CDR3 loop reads CAISEQDRMDTEAFF. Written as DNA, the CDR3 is TGTGCCATCAGTGAGCAAGACAGGATGGACACTGAAGCTTTCTTT.

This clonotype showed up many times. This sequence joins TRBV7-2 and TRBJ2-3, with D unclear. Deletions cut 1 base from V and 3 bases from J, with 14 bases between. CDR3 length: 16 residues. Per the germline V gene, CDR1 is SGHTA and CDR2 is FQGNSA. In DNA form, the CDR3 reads TGTGCCAGCAGCTTAGGGGCAGGTGAAGGGACAGATACGCAGTATTTT. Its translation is CASSLGAGEGTDTQYF.

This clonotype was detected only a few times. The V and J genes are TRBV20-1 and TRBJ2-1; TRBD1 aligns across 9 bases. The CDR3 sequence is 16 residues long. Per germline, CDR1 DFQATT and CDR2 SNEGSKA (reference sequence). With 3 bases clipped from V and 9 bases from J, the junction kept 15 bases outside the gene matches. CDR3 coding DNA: TGCAGTGCTAGGGGGGGTGGGGACAGGGCAATGGGTGAGCAGTTCTTC. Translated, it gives CSARGGGDRAMGEQFF.

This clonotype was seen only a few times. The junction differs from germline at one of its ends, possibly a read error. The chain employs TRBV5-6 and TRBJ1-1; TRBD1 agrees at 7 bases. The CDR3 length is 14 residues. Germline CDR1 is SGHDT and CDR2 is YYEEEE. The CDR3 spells CASTLIVTGTEAFF. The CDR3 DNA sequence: TGTGCCAGCACCTTGATCGTGACAGGGACTGAAGCTTTCTTT.

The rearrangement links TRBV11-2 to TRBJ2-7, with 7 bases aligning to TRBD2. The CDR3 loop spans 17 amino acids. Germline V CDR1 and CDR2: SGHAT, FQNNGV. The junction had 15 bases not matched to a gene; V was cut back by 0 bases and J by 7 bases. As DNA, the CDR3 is TGTGCCAGCAGCTTAGAGGCTAGCGGCCTCGTGAGGGGAGAGCAGTACTTC. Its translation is CASSLEASGLVRGEQYF. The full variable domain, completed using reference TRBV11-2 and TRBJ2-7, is EAGVAQSPRYKIIEKRQSVAFWCNPISGHATLYWYQQILGQGPKLLIQFQNNGVVDDSQLPKDRFSAERLKGVDSTLKIQPAKLEDSAVYLCASSLEASGLVRGEQYFGPGTRLTVT.

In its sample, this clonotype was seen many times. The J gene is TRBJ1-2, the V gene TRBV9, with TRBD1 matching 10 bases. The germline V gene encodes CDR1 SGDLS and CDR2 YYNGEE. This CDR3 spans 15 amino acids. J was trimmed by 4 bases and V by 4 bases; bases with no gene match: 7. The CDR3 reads CASSPRTGGTYGYTF. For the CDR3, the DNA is TGTGCCAGCAGCCCACGGACAGGGGGTACCTATGGCTACACCTTC.

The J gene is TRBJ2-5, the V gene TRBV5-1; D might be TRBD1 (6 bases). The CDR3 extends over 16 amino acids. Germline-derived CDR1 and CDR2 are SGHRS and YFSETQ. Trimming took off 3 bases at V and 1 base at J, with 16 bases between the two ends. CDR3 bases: TGCGCCAGCAGCTACCGGACAGCAAAGGGCCAAGAGACCCAGTACTTC. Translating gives CASSYRTAKGQETQYF.